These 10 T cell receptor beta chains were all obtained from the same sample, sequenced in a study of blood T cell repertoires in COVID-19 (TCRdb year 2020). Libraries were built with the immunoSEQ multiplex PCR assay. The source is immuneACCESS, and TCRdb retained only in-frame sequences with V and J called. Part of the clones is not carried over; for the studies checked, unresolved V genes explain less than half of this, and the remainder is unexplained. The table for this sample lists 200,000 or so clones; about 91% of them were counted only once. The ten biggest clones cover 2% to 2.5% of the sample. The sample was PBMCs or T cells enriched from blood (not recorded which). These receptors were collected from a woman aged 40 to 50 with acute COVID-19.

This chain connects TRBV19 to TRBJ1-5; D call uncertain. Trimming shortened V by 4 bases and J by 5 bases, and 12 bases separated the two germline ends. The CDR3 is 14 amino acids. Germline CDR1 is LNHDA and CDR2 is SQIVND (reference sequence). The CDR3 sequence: CASSSDSYDQPQHF. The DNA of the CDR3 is TGTGCCAGTAGTAGCGACTCATACGATCAGCCCCAGCATTTT.

The CDR3 DNA reads as TGTGCCAGCAGCTTTACTCGGGGGGAAGAGACCCAGTACTTC. Amino acids: CASSFTRGEETQYF. This chain connects TRBV5-4 to TRBJ2-5; 7 bases are shared with TRBD2. Germline assignment: CDR1 SGHNT and CDR2 YYREEE (reference sequence). Losses at the gene ends were 2 bases for V and 3 bases for J; bases not matched to a gene: 4. This CDR3 has 14 amino acids. Supplemented by reference TRBV5-4 and TRBJ2-5, the full variable domain reads ETGVTQSPTHLIKTRGQQVTLRCSSQSGHNTVSWYQQALGQGPQFIFQYYREEENGRGNFPPRFSGLQFPNYSSELNVNALELDDSALYLCASSFTRGEETQYFGPGTRLLVL.

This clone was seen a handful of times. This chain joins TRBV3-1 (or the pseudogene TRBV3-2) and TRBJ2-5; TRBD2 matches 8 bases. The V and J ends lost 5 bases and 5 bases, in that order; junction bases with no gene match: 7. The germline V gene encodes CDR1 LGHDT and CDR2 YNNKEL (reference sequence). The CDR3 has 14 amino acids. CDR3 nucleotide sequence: TGTGCCAGCAGCGATTCGGGGGGGCCCGAGACCCAGTACTTC. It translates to CASSDSGGPETQYF.

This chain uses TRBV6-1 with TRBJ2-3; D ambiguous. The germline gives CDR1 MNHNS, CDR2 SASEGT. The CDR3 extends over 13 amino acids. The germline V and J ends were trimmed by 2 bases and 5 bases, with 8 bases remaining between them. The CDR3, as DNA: TGTGCCAGCAGTGAAAGGCGGTTAGATACGCAGTATTTT. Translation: CASSERRLDTQYF.

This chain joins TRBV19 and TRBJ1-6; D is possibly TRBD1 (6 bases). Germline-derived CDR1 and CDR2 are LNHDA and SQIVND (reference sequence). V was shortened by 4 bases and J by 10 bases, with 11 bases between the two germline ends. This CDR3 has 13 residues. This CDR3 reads CASSTTGWSPLHF. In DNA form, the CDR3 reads TGTGCCAGTAGTACAACAGGGTGGTCACCCCTCCACTTT.

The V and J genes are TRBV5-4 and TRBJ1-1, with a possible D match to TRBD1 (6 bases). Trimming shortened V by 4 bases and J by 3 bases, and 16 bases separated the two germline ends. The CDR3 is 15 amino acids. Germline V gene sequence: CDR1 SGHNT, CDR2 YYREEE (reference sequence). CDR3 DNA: TGTGCCAGCAGCCAGGGTAGGGGGACGTACACTGAAGCTTTCTTT. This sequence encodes CASSQGRGTYTEAFF.

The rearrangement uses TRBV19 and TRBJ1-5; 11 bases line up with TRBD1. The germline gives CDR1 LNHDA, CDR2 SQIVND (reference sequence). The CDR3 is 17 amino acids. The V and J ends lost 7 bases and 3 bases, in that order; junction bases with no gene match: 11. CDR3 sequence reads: CASKRGQGDSFNQPQHF. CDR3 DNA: TGTGCCAGTAAAAGGGGACAGGGGGATTCATTCAATCAGCCCCAGCATTTT.

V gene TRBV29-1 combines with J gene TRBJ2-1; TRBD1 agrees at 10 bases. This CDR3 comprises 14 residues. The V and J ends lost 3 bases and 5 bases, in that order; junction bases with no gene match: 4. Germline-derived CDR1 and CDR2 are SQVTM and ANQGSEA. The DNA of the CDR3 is TGCAGCGTTGATGGACAGGGGGGACACAATGAGCAGTTCTTC. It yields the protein CSVDGQGGHNEQFF.

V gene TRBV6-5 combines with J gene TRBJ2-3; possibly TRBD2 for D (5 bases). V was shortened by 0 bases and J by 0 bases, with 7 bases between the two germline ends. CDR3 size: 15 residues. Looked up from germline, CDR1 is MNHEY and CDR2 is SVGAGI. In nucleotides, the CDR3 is TGTGCCAGCAGTTACTCTCCGGGGAGCACAGATACGCAGTATTTT. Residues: CASSYSPGSTDTQYF.

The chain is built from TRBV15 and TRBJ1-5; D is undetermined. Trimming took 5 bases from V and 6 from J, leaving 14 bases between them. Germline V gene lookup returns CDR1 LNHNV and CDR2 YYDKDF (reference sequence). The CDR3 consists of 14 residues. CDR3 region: CATSGLGSRQPQHF. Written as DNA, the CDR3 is TGTGCCACCAGCGGACTTGGGTCCCGTCAGCCCCAGCATTTT.